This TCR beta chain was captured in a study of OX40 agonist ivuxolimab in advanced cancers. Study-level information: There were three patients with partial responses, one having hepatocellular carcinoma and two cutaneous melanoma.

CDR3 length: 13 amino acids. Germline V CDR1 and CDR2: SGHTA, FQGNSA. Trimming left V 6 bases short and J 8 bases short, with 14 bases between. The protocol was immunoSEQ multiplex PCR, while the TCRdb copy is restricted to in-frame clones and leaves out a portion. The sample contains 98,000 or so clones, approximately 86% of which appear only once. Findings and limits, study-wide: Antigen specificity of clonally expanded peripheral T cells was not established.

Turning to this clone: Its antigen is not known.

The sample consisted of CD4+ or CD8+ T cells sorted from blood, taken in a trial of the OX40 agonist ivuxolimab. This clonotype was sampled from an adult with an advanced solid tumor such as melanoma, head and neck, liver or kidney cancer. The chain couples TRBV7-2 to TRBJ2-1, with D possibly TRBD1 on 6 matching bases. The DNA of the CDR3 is TGTGCCAGCAGTATTTACAGGGAAGATGAGCAGTTCTTC. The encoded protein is CASSIYREDEQFF.